This T cell receptor (beta chain) was profiled in a study of T cell repertoires in cytomegalovirus infection. About the research overall: Matching HLA type and CMV infection were both indicated by public TCR beta signatures.

This clonotype appeared many times. Its target is unknown. The CDR3 runs 15 residues. V trimming: 4 bases; J trimming: 4 bases; junction bases outside the gene matches: 9. The germline V gene has CDR1 SGHVS and CDR2 FNYEAQ. Study-level results: Summed frequency of shared TCR beta families picked out CMV carriers who also had the relevant HLA. Clonotypes of TCR beta that were HLA-C-restricted and CMV-specific dominated the ex vivo response.

TCRdb fed the reads into MiXCR, producing one record per CDR3 protein. The sample consists of approximately 110,000 distinct CDR3 sequences, about 9.4% of them appearing once. This rearrangement joins TRBV7-6 to TRBJ2-5; 7 bases align to TRBD1. Specimen: PBMCs, sequenced either directly or after in vitro stimulation (not recorded which). This receptor was taken from a human donor in good health (CMV status not recorded). Some clones in this sample may be carry-over from other donors' samples. The CDR3 here is CASSSRTGWSETQYF. As DNA, the CDR3 is TGTGCCAGCAGCTCAAGGACAGGCTGGTCAGAGACCCAGTACTTC.